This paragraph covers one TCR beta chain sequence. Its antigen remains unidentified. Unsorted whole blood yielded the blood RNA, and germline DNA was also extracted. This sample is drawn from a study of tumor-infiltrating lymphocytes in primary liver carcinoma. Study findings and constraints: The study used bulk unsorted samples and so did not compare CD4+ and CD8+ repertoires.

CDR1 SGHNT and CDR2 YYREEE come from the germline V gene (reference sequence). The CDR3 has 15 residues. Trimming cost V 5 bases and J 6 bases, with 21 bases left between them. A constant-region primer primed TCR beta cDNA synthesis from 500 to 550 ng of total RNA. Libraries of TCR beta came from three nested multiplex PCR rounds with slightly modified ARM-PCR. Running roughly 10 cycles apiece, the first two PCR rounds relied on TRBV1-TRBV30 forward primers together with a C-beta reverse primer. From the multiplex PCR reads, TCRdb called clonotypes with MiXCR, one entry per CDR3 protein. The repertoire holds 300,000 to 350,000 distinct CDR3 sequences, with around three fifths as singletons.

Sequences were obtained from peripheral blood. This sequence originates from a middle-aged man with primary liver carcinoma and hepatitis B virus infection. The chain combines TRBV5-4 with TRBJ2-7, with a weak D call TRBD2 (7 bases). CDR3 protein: CASRPGRGAGAEQYF. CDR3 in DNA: TGTGCCAGCAGACCCGGTCGGGGGGCAGGTGCCGAGCAGTACTTC.